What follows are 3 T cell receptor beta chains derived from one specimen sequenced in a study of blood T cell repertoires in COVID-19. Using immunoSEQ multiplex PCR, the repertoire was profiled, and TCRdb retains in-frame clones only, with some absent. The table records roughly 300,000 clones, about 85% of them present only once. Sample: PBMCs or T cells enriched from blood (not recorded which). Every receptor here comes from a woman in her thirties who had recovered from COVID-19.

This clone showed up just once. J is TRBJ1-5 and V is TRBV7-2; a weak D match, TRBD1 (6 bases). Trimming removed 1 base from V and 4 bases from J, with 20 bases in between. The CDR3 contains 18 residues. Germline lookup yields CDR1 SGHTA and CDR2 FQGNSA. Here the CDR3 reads CASSLEGRGLRRNQPQHF. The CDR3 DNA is TGTGCCAGCAGCTTAGAGGGCAGGGGCCTGAGGAGGAATCAGCCCCAGCATTTT.

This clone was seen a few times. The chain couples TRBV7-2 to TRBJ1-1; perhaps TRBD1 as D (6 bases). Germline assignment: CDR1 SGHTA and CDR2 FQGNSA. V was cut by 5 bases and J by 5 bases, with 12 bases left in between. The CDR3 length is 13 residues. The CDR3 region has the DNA TGTGCCAGCAGCGCGCAGGGGCGGACTGAAGCTTTCTTT. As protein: CASSAQGRTEAFF.

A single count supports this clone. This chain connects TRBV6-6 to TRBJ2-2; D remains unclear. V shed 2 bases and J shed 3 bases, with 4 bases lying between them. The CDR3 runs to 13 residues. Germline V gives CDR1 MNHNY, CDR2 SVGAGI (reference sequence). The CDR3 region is CASSYTDTGELFF. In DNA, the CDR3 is TGTGCCAGCAGTTACACAGACACCGGGGAGCTGTTTTTT.